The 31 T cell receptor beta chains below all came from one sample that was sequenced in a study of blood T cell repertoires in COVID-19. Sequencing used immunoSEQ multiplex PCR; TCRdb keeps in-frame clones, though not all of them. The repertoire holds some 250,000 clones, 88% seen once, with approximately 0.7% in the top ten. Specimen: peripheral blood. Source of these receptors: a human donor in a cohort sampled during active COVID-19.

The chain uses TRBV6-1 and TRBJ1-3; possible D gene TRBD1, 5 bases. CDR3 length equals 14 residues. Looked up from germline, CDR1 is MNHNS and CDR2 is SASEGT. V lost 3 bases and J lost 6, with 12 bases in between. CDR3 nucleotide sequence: TGTGCCAGCAGTGAGTCCAGGGAGGTAAACACCATATATTTT. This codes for CASSESREVNTIYF.

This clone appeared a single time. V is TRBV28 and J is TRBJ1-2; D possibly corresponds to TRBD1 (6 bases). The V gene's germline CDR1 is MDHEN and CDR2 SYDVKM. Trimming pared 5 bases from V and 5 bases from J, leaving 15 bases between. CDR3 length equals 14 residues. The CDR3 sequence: CASSPSGQFYGYTF. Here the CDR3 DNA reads TGTGCCAGCAGTCCCTCCGGACAGTTTTATGGCTACACCTTC.

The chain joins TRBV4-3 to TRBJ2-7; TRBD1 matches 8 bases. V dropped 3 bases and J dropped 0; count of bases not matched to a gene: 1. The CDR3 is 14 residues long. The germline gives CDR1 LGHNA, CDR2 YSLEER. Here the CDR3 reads CASSQDRDSYEQYF. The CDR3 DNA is TGCGCCAGCAGCCAGGACAGGGACTCCTACGAGCAGTACTTC.

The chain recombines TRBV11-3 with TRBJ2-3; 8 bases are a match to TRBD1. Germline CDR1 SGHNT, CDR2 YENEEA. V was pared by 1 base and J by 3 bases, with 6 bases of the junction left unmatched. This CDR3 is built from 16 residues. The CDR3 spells CASSLGQDRETDTQYF. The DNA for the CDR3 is TGTGCCAGCAGCTTAGGTCAGGACAGGGAGACAGATACGCAGTATTTT.

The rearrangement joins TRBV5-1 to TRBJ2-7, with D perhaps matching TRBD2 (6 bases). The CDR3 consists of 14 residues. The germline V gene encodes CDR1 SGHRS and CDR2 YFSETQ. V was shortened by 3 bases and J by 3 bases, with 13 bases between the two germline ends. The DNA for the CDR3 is TGCGCCAGCAGCTCCGAGGGAGGATTCTACGAGCAGTACTTC. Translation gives CASSSEGGFYEQYF.

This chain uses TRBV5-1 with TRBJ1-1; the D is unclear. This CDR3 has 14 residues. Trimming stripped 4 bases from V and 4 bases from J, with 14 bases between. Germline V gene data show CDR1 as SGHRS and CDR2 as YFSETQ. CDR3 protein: CASSPPNQFTEAFF. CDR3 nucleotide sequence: TGCGCCAGCAGCCCCCCTAACCAATTCACTGAAGCTTTCTTT.

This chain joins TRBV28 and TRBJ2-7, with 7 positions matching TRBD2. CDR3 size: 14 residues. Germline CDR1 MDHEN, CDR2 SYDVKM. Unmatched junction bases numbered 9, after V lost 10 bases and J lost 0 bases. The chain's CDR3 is CATRRSGASYEQYF. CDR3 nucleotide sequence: TGTGCCACCCGAAGGAGCGGGGCCTCCTACGAGCAGTACTTC.

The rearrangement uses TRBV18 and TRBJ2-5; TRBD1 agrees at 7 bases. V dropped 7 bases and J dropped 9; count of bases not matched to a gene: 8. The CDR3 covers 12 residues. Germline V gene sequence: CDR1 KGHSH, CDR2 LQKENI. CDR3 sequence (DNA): TGTGCCAGCTGGGGACAGCCCGGGGCCCAGTACTTC. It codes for CASWGQPGAQYF.

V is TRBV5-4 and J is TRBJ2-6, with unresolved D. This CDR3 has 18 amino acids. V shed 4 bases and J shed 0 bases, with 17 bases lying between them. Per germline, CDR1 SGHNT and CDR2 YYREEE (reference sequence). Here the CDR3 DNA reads TGTGCCAGCAGCCCCCATCCCCTCCTCGGCTCTGGGGCCAACGTCCTGACTTTC. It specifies CASSPHPLLGSGANVLTF.

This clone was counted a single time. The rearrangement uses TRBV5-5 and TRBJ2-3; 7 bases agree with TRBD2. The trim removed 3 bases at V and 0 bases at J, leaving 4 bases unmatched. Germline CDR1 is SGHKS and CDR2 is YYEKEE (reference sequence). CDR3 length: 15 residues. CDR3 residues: CASSSSGSSTDTQYF. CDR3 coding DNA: TGTGCCAGCAGCTCTAGCGGTTCTAGCACAGATACGCAGTATTTT. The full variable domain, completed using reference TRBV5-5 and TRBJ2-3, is DAGVTQSPTHLIKTRGQQVTLRCSPISGHKSVSWYQQVLGQGPQFIFQYYEKEERGRGNFPDRFSARQFPNYSSELNVNALLLGDSALYLCASSSSGSSTDTQYFGPGTRLTVL.

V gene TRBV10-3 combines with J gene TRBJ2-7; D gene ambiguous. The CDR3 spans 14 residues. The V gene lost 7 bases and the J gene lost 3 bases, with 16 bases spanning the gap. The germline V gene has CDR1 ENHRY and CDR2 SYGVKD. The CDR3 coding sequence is TGTGCCATCAAATCTGGCCGCGGAAACTACGAGCAGTACTTC. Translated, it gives CAIKSGRGNYEQYF.

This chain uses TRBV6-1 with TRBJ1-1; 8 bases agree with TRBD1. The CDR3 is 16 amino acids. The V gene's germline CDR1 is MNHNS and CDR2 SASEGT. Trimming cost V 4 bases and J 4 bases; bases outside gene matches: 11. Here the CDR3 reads CASSASYTGGGTEAFF. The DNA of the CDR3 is TGTGCCAGCAGTGCCTCATACACAGGGGGTGGCACTGAAGCTTTCTTT.

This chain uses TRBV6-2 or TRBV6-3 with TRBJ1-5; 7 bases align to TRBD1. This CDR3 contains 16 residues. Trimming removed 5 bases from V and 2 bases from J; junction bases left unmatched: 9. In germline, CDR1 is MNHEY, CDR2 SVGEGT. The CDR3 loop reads CASSTFRGSRNQPQHF. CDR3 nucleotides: TGTGCCAGCAGTACCTTCAGGGGGAGTCGCAATCAGCCCCAGCATTTT.

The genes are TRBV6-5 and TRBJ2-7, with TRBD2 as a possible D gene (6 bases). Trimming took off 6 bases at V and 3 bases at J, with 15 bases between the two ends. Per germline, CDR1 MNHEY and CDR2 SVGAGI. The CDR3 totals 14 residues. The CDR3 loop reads CASSGGRVLYEQYF. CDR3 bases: TGTGCCAGCAGCGGGGGACGGGTCCTCTACGAGCAGTACTTC.

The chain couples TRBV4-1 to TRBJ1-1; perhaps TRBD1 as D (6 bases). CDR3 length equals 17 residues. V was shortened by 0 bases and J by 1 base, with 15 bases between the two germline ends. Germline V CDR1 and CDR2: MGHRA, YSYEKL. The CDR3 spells CASSQEAAGRGNTEAFF. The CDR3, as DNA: TGCGCCAGCAGCCAAGAGGCCGCAGGCAGGGGGAACACTGAAGCTTTCTTT.

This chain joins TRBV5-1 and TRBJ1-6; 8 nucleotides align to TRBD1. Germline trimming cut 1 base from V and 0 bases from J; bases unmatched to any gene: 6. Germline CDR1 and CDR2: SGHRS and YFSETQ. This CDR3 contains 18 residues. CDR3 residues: CASSLSTGAYSYNSPLHF. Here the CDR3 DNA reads TGCGCCAGCAGCTTGTCGACAGGGGCTTACTCCTATAATTCACCCCTCCACTTT. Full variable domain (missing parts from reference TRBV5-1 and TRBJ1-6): KAGVTQTPRYLIKTRGQQVTLSCSPISGHRSVSWYQQTPGQGLQFLFEYFSETQRNKGNFPGRFSGRQFSNSRSEMNVSTLELGDSALYLCASSLSTGAYSYNSPLHFGNGTRLTVT.

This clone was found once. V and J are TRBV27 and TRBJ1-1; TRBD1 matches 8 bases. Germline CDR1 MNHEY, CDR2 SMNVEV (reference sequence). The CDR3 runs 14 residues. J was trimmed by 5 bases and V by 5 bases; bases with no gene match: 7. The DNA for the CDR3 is TGTGCCAGCAGTACCCAGGGGGCAGAGACTGAAGCTTTCTTT. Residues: CASSTQGAETEAFF.

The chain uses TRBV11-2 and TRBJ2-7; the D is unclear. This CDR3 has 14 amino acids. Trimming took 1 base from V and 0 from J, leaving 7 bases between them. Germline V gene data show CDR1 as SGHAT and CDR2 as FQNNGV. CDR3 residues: CASSLVLNSYEQYF. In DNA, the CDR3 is TGTGCCAGCAGCTTAGTACTGAACTCCTACGAGCAGTACTTC.

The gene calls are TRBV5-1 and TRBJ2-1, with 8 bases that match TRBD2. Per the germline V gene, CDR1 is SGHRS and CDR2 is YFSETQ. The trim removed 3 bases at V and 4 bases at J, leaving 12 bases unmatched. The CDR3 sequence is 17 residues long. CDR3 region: CASSYDGGAVGYNEQFF. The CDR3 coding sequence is TGCGCCAGCAGCTACGACGGGGGGGCCGTGGGATACAATGAGCAGTTCTTC.

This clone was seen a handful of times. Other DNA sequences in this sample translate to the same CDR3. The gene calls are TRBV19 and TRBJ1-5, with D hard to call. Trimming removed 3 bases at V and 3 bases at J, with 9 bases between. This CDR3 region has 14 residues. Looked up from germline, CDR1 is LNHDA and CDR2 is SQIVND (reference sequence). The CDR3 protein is CASSIRDFNQPQHF. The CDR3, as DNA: TGTGCCAGTAGTATTCGAGACTTCAATCAGCCCCAGCATTTT.

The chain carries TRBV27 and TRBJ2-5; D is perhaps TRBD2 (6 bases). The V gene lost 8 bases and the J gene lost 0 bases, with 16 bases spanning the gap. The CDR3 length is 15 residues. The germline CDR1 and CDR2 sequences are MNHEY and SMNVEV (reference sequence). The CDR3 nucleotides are TGTGCCAGCCAGCCTGTCAGGGAGGACCAAGAGACCCAGTACTTC. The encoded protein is CASQPVREDQETQYF.

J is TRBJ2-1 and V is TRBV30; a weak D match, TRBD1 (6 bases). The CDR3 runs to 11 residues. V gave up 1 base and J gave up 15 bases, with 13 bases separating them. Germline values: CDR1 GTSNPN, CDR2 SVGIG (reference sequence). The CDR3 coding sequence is TGTGCCTGGAGTGAAGTTAAAGGGGGGTTCTTC. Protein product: CAWSEVKGGFF.

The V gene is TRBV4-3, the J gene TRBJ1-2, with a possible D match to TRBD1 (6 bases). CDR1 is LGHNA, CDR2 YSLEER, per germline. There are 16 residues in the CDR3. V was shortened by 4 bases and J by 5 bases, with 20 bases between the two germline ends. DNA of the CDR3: TGCGCCAGCAGCCTCACTGGTCGACAGGACCGGTATGGCTACACCTTC. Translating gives CASSLTGRQDRYGYTF.

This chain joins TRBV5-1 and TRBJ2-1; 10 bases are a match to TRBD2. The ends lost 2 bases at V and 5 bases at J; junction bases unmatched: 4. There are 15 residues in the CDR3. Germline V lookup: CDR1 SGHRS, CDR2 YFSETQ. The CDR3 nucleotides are TGCGCCAGCAGCTTTACTAGCGGGACGGACAATGAGCAGTTCTTC. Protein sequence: CASSFTSGTDNEQFF.

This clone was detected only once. CDR3 in amino acids: CATSRDRAGIPEAFF. The CDR3 DNA reads TGTGCCACCAGCAGAGATAGGGCAGGGATTCCTGAAGCTTTCTTT. This rearrangement joins TRBV15 to TRBJ1-1, with D possibly TRBD1 on 5 matching bases. The germline CDR1 and CDR2 sequences are LNHNV and YYDKDF (reference sequence). The germline V and J ends were trimmed by 0 bases and 6 bases, with 14 bases remaining between them. This CDR3 comprises 15 residues.

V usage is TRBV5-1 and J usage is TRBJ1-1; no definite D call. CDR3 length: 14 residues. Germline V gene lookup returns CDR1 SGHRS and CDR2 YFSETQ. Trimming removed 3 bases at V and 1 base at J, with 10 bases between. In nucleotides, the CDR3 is TGCGCCAGCAGCTATAGAGGCGAGAACACTGAAGCTTTCTTT. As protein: CASSYRGENTEAFF. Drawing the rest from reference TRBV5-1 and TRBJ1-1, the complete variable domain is KAGVTQTPRYLIKTRGQQVTLSCSPISGHRSVSWYQQTPGQGLQFLFEYFSETQRNKGNFPGRFSGRQFSNSRSEMNVSTLELGDSALYLCASSYRGENTEAFFGQGTRLTVV.

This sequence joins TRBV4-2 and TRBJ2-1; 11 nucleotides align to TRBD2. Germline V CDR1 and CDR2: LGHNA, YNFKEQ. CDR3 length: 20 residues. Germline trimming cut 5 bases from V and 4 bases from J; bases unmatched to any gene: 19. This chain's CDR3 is CASSSLPISSGRLGYNEQFF. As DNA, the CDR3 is TGTGCCAGCAGCTCCCTACCTATCTCTAGCGGGAGGTTGGGGTACAATGAGCAGTTCTTC.

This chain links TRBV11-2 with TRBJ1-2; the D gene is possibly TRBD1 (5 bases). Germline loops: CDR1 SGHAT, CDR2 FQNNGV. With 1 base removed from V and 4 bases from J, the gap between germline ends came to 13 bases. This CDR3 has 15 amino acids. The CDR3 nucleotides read TGTGCCAGCAGCTTAGTTCCAGGGAAGAGCTATGGCTACACCTTC. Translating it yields CASSLVPGKSYGYTF.

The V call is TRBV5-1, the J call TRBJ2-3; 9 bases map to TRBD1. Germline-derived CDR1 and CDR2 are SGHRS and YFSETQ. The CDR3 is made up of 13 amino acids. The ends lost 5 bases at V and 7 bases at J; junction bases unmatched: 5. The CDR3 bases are TGCGCCAGCAGTTATGGACAGGGGTATACGCAGTATTTT. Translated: CASSYGQGYTQYF.

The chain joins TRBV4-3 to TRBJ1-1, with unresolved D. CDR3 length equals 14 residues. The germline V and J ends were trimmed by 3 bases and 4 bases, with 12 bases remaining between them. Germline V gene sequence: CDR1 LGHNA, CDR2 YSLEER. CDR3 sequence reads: CASSHHGRSTEAFF. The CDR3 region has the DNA TGCGCCAGCAGCCACCACGGCCGGAGCACTGAAGCTTTCTTT.

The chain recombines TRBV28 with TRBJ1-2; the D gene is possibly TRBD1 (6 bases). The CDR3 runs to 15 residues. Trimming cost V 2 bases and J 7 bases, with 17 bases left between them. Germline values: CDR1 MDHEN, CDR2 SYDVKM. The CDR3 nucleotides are TGTGCCAGCAGTTTAAGGGAGGGGGGGAACGTTGGCTACACCTTC. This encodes CASSLREGGNVGYTF.